Listed here are 7 T cell receptor beta chains from one sample, sequenced in a study of early T cells in non-severe SARS-CoV-2 infection. Via MiXCR, TCRdb re-called the 5' RACE reads, giving one row per CDR3 protein. The table records just over 95,000 distinct CDR3 sequences, 11% of them present only once. The sample in question was whole blood, obtained at baseline. These receptors all come from an adult who was a healthcare worker with PCR-confirmed SARS-CoV-2 infection or an uninfected control (not recorded which).

The genes are TRBV7-2 and TRBJ2-3; TRBD2 agrees at 9 bases. CDR3 length: 15 residues. CDR1 is SGHTA, CDR2 FQGNSA, per germline. With V trimmed by 6 bases and J by 1 base, 5 bases remained unmatched. CDR3 residues: CASRSTSGRTDTQYF. The CDR3 DNA reads TGTGCCAGCAGGTCGACTAGCGGACGCACAGATACGCAGTATTTT.

This rearrangement joins TRBV5-4 to TRBJ1-1, with D possibly TRBD1 on 5 matching bases. CDR3 length equals 13 residues. CDR1 is SGHNT, CDR2 YYREEE, per germline (reference sequence). V lost 3 bases and J 6 bases, leaving 12 bases between the germline ends. The chain's CDR3 is CASSWGDVSEAFF. CDR3 nucleotides: TGTGCCAGCAGCTGGGGGGATGTCTCTGAAGCTTTCTTT.

This clonotype showed up many times. The genes are TRBV2 and TRBJ1-6; D is possibly TRBD1 (6 bases). The CDR3 runs to 14 residues. The V end was cut by 8 bases, the J end by 9 bases, with 17 bases between. CDR1 and CDR2 from the germline V gene are SNHLY and FYNNEI. The CDR3 sequence: CASRLMTGGSPLHF. CDR3 nucleotide sequence: TGTGCCAGCCGATTGATGACAGGCGGTTCACCCCTCCACTTT.

The chain joins TRBV20-1 to TRBJ2-5; D perhaps matches TRBD2 (6 bases). Germline loops: CDR1 DFQATT, CDR2 SNEGSKA (reference sequence). This CDR3 is built from 15 residues. Trimming removed 6 bases from V and 2 bases from J, with 19 bases in between. The CDR3 spells CSASPSASAQETQYF. CDR3 coding DNA: TGCAGTGCCAGTCCCTCCGCTAGCGCACAAGAGACCCAGTACTTC.

This clonotype has a count of ten or more. The chain joins TRBV24-1 to TRBJ2-3, with no clear D. The V end lost 4 bases, the J end lost 5 bases, and 9 bases lay between the germline ends. The V gene's germline CDR1 is KGHDR and CDR2 SFDVKD. This CDR3 is built from 13 residues. The CDR3 sequence: CATSEAAGDTQYF. CDR3 coding DNA: TGTGCCACCAGTGAGGCGGCCGGAGATACGCAGTATTTT.

This clonotype occurred many times. The chain uses TRBV10-2 and TRBJ2-7; the match to TRBD2 covers 10 bases. The junction had 9 bases not matched to a gene; V was cut back by 8 bases and J by 5 bases. The CDR3 covers 14 residues. The germline gives CDR1 WSHSY, CDR2 SAAADI. For the CDR3, the DNA is TGCGCCAGCTCGGAAACTGGACTAGCGGACGAGCAGTACTTC. Residues: CASSETGLADEQYF.

This clonotype has at least ten counts. This chain links TRBV7-8 with TRBJ2-3, with TRBD1 identical over 9 bases. Germline CDR1 is SGHVS and CDR2 is FQNEAQ. This CDR3 has 15 residues. V dropped 1 base and J dropped 4; count of bases not matched to a gene: 3. The CDR3 DNA sequence: TGTGCCAGCAGCTTAGGGGACAGGGTGGCAGATACGCAGTATTTT. Amino acid sequence: CASSLGDRVADTQYF.